The 9 T cell receptor beta chains below were found in one sample sequenced in a study of blood T cells in healthy people across ages. With a J-beta primer mix and a sample-barcoded 5' primer, a second PCR ran roughly 6 to 11 cycles. TCRdb recomputed calls from the 5' RACE reads with MiXCR, one row per CDR3 protein. This repertoire shows about 1.4 million distinct CDR3 sequences, roughly 60% found once; its top ten account for about 6.7%. The source material was blood. The receptors derive from a man aged 18 to 30 in good health.

This clonotype has more than one count but fewer than ten. This chain connects TRBV7-2 to TRBJ2-5, with D hard to call. With 2 bases removed from V and 9 bases from J, the gap between germline ends came to 10 bases. The CDR3 totals 12 residues. CDR1 is SGHTA, CDR2 FQGNSA, per germline. The CDR3 reads CASSLPREAQYF. The CDR3 DNA reads TGTGCCAGCAGCTTACCCCGCGAGGCCCAGTACTTC.

The chain recombines TRBV5-1 with TRBJ2-5; the D gene is possibly TRBD2 (5 bases). Trimming removed 4 bases at V and 3 bases at J, with 13 bases between. Germline-derived CDR1 and CDR2 are SGHRS and YFSETQ. The CDR3 totals 14 residues. In nucleotides, the CDR3 is TGCGCCAGCAGCAAGCGGATCCAGGAAGAGACCCAGTACTTC. This translates into CASSKRIQEETQYF.

The gene calls are TRBV5-1 and TRBJ1-2; D not resolved. Trimming removed 0 bases from V and 4 bases from J, with 10 bases in between. The CDR3 is 14 amino acids. In germline, CDR1 is SGHRS, CDR2 YFSETQ. The CDR3 is CASSLDSFPYGYTF. For the CDR3, the DNA is TGCGCCAGCAGCTTGGATAGTTTTCCCTATGGCTACACCTTC.

This clonotype showed up just once. This chain links TRBV7-6 with TRBJ2-1; TRBD1 agrees at 7 bases. CDR1 and CDR2 from the germline V gene are SGHVS and FNYEAQ. Trimming at V came to 7 bases and at J to 8 bases, leaving 8 bases not matched to a gene. The CDR3 totals 13 residues. The CDR3: CASTQGVDYEQFF. The CDR3 coding sequence is TGTGCCAGCACTCAGGGGGTCGACTATGAGCAGTTCTTC.

This clonotype came up a few times. The chain carries TRBV20-1 and TRBJ2-7, with D unresolved. The CDR3 length is 11 residues. Germline V gene sequence: CDR1 DFQATT, CDR2 SNEGSKA (reference sequence). Trimming stripped 3 bases from V and 3 bases from J, with 6 bases between. CDR3 sequence: CSASGVYEQYF. For the CDR3, the DNA is TGCAGTGCTAGCGGAGTCTACGAGCAGTACTTC.

This chain joins TRBV6-5 and TRBJ2-4, with 7 bases aligning to TRBD2. The J call may be incorrect, as the DNA end agrees better with TRBJ2-7. This CDR3 contains 12 residues. Germline V CDR1 and CDR2: MNHEY, SVGAGI. The chain's CDR3 is CASRGDAYEQYF. Here the CDR3 DNA reads TGTGCCAGCCGGGGGGACGCCTACGAGCAGTACTTC.

The rearrangement links TRBV2 to TRBJ2-3, with 11 bases lining up with TRBD2. Germline trimming cut 3 bases from V and 5 bases from J; bases unmatched to any gene: 7. Per the germline V gene, CDR1 is SNHLY and CDR2 is FYNNEI. The CDR3 is 16 amino acids. The CDR3 bases are TGTGCCAGCAGTGAGGCACTAGCGGGAGTGAGAGATACGCAGTATTTT. It yields the protein CASSEALAGVRDTQYF.

This clonotype has at least ten counts. CDR3 sequence: CASSPPRADTQYF. The DNA for the CDR3 is TGTGCCAGCAGCCCACCCCGAGCGGATACGCAGTATTTT. The chain employs TRBV12-3 or TRBV12-4 and TRBJ2-3, with D uncertain. The CDR3 consists of 13 residues. The V gene lost 6 bases and the J gene lost 6 bases, with 13 bases spanning the gap.

V gene TRBV29-1 combines with J gene TRBJ1-2; 7 bases are shared with TRBD1. Germline values: CDR1 SQVTM, CDR2 ANQGSEA. V lost 3 bases, J lost 5 bases, and 9 bases stayed unmatched. The CDR3 covers 14 residues. This CDR3 reads CSVDIVEGAYGYTF. CDR3 DNA sequence: TGCAGCGTTGATATCGTCGAGGGGGCATATGGCTACACCTTC.